In this sample, the clone carrying this T cell receptor beta chain turned up once. Its antigen remains unknown. This record belongs to a study of shared clonotypes between healthy human individuals. Study-level findings and limits: Only a few donors were included, so the genetic and exposure-history diversity represented was limited. Larger estimated richness was generally recorded for naive subsets relative to memory subsets. Non-shared clonotypes had lower generation probabilities than clonotypes shared by all four sorted-subset donors.

Germline assignment: CDR1 ENHRY and CDR2 SYGVKD. This CDR3 region has 15 residues. V shed 2 bases, J shed 3 bases, and the junction held 4 bases outside the gene matches. For sorted subsets, 200 ng DNA per replicate equaled roughly 30,000 T cell genomes. Assay: immunoSEQ multiplex PCR; the TCRdb copy retains only in-frame clones and omits some. The sample carries more than 2 million clones, about 94% recorded once. Naive CD8 isolation took CD45RO-negative cells positively selected for CCR7 and excluded terminally differentiated effector memory CD45RA+ cells. The sample was naive CD8+ T cells sorted from blood. The chain is built from TRBV10-3 and TRBJ2-1, with 7 bases that match TRBD2. The receptor was derived from a man younger than 35 in good health. CDR3 region: CAISETAGLYNEQFF. The CDR3 DNA follows: TGTGCCATCAGTGAGACAGCGGGACTCTACAATGAGCAGTTCTTC.